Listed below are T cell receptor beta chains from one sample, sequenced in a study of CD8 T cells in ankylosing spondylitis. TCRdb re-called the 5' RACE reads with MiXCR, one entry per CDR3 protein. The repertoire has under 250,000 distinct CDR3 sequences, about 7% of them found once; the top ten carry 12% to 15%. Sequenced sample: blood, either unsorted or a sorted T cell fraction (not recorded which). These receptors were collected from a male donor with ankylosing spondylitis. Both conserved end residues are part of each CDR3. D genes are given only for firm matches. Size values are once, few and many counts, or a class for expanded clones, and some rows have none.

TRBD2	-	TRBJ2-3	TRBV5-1	TGCGCCAGCAGCGCCACTAGCGGGGGAATCGCAGATACGCAGTATTTT	CASSATSGGIADTQYF
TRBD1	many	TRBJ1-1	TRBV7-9	TGTGCCAGCATAATGAACAGGGGGCGGACTAACACTGAAGCTTTCTTT	CASIMNRGRTNTEAFF
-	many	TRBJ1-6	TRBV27	TGTGCCAGCAGTTTGACAGTTTATAATTCACCCCTCCACTTT	CASSLTVYNSPLHF
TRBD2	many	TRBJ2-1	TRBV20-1	TGCAGTGCTACGGGACTAGCGGGAGGATTTAGTAATGAGCAGTTCTTC	CSATGLAGGFSNEQFF
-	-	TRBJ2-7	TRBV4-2	TGTGCCAGCAGCCAAGCGGAAGGCACCCACGAGCAGTACTTC	CASSQAEGTHEQYF
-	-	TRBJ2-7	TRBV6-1	TGTGCCAGCAACTTTTACGAGCAGTACTTC	CASNFYEQYF
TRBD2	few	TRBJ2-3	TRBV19	TGTGCCAGTAGTATCCTAGCGGGAGGGACGACAGATACGCAGTATTTT	CASSILAGGTTDTQYF
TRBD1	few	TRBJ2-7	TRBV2	TGTGCCAGCAGTGAGGGGACAGGGGGGGACTCCTACGAGCAGTACTTC	CASSEGTGGDSYEQYF
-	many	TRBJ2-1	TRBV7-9	TGTGCCAGCAGCCGGAAAGAAGCGGACTCCTACAATGAGCAGTTCTTC	CASSRKEADSYNEQFF
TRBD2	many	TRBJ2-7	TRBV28	TGTGCCAGCCTGCGACTAGCGGACTCCTACGAGCAGTACTTC	CASLRLADSYEQYF
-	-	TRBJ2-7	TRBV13	TGTGCCAGCAGACCGGGACGGATCTACGAGCAGTACTTC	CASRPGRIYEQYF
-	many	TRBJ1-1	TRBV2	TGTGCCAGCAGTTGGGGCACTGAAGCTTTCTTT	CASSWGTEAFF
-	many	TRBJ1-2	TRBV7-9	TGTGCCAGCAGCTTAGGGACAAACTATGGCTACACCTTC	CASSLGTNYGYTF
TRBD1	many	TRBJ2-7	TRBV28	TGTGCCAGCAGATTCCAGGGGGAAGCCGAGCAGTACTTC	CASRFQGEAEQYF
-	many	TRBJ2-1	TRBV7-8	TGTGCCAGCAGCTTAGTCGGTTGGGGCGATGAGCAGTTCTTC	CASSLVGWGDEQFF
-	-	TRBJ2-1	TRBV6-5	TGTGCCAGCAGTTACGGTCGGGATGAGCAGTTCTTC	CASSYGRDEQFF
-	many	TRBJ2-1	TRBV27	TGTGCCAGCGGTTACCCGGGACTCTCGTACAATGAGCAGTTCTTC	CASGYPGLSYNEQFF
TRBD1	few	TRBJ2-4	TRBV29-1	TGCAGCGCCTGGACAGGGAAAAACATTCAGTACTTC	CSAWTGKNIQYF
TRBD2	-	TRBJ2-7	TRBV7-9	TGTGCCAGCAGACCGTCTCTAGCGGCCGAGCATGAGGAGCAGTACTTC	CASRPSLAAEHEEQYF
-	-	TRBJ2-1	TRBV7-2	TGTGCCAGCAGCTCGCACGCCGGGGGTGAGCAGTTCTTC	CASSSHAGGEQFF
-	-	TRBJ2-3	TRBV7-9	TGTGCCAGCAGGCAGGGCGTGTCGGGTACGCAGTATTTT	CASRQGVSGTQYF
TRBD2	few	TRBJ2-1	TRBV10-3	TGTGCCATCAGTGAGGCGGGAGTAGCCTACAATGAGCAGTTCTTC	CAISEAGVAYNEQFF
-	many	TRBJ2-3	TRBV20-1	TGCAGTGCCAACCCGGAGGGGGGCACAGATACGCAGTATTTT	CSANPEGGTDTQYF
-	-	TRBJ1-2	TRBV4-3	TGCGCCAGCAGCCAGGGGTCGAGCCCCCCGGGGGGCTACACCTTC	CASSQGSSPPGGYTF
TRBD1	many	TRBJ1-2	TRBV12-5	TGTGCTAGTGGTTTTTCCGGGACAGGACATGGCTACACCTTC	CASGFSGTGHGYTF
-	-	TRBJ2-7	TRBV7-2	TGTGCCAGCAGCCGGACTAGAGGGGGGCCCTACGAGCAGTACTTC	CASSRTRGGPYEQYF
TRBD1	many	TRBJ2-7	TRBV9	TGTGCCAGCAGCGTAGGGACAGGTGCCACCTACGAGCAGTACTTC	CASSVGTGATYEQYF
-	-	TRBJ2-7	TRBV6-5	TGTGCCAGCAGTTACCGACGTCCGAGCTCCTACGAGCAGTACTTC	CASSYRRPSSYEQYF
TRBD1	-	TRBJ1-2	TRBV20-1	TGCAGTGCCGACAGGGGAATCTATGGCTACACCTTC	CSADRGIYGYTF
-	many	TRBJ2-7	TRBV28	TGTGCCAGCAGTCCCGGAGGAGTCTCCTACGAGCAGTACTTC	CASSPGGVSYEQYF
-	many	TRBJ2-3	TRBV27	TGTGCCAGCAGTTTATTTGGGCGCACAGATACGCAGTATTTT	CASSLFGRTDTQYF
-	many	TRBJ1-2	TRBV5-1	TGCGCCAGCAGCCCGACTGCCGGGTCCATCTATGGCTACACCTTC	CASSPTAGSIYGYTF
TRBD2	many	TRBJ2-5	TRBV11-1	TGTGCCAGCAGCTTAATACAGCTAGCGGGGTCCCGCAGGGAGACCCAGTACTTC	CASSLIQLAGSRRETQYF
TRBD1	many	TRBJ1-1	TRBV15	TGTGCCACCAGCAGGGACAGGGCGACTGAAGCTTTCTTT	CATSRDRATEAFF
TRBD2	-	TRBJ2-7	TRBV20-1	TGCAGTGCCCCAGCACCCGGGAGGGCCTGGGAGCAGTACTTC	CSAPAPGRAWEQYF
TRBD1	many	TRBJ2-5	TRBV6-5	TGTGCCAGTGGACAGGGTGGAGAGACCCAGTACTTC	CASGQGGETQYF
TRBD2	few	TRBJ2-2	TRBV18	TGTGCCAGCTCAACAGGACTAGCGGGTACCGGGGAGCTGTTTTTT	CASSTGLAGTGELFF
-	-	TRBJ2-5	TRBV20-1	TGCAGTGTTCCGGGACACATCGGAGAGACCCAGTACTTC	CSVPGHIGETQYF
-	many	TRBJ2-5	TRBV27	TGTGCCAGCAGATCTTACAGGGAAGTAGAGACCCAGTACTTC	CASRSYREVETQYF
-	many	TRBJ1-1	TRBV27	TGTGCCAGCAGTTTAACCGGACAGGAAGCTTTCTTT	CASSLTGQEAFF
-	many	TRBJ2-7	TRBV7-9	TGTGCCAGCAGCTTAGCGGTCACCCTCTACGAGCAGTACTTC	CASSLAVTLYEQYF
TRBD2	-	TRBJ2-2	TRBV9	TGTGCCAGCAGCGTAGTTCCCCAGCGGGAGACCGGGGAGCTGTTTTTT	CASSVVPQRETGELFF
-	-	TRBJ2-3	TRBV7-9	TGTGCCAGCAGCTTAGCGGGGGGTACCACAGATACGCAGTATTTT	CASSLAGGTTDTQYF
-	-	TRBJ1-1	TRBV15	TGTGCCACCAGCACGGAGTGGGACACTGAAGCTTTCTTT	CATSTEWDTEAFF
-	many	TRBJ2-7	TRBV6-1	TGTGCCAGCCAAAGGGGGGGGGGACAGCCCTACGAGCAGTACTTC	CASQRGGGQPYEQYF
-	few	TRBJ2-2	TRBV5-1	TGCGCCAGCAGCTTGGCAGGGACAAGGGAGACCGGGGAGCTGTTTTTT	CASSLAGTRETGELFF
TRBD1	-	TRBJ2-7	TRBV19	TGTGCCAGTAGTGGGTCCGGGACAGGGGAATCGGCTTCCTACGAGCAGTACTTC	CASSGSGTGESASYEQYF
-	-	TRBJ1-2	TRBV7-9	TGTGCCAGCAGCCCCGAGACGGCTAACTATGGCTACACCTTC	CASSPETANYGYTF
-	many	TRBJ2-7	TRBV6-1	TGTGCCAGCAGTGAAGCCCAGGAACCATACGAGCAGTACTTC	CASSEAQEPYEQYF
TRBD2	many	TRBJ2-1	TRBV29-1	TGCAGCGCCCCGGGACTAGCGGGTACCAACGGGGAGCAGTTCTTC	CSAPGLAGTNGEQFF
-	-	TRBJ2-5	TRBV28	TGTGCCAGCAGCCCCCGGGGGCTAGTAAAGACCCAGTACTTC	CASSPRGLVKTQYF
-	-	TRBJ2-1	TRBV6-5	TGTGCCAGCAGCTACCGGGACACCAATGAGCAGTTCTTC	CASSYRDTNEQFF